This TCR beta chain came from a study of graft-versus-host responses after intestinal transplantation. Study overall: For approximately three years after anti-thymocyte globulin induction, all recipients took tacrolimus and steroids.

Clones were sequenced by immunoSEQ multiplex PCR, and TCRdb holds only the in-frame ones, with some missing. This table holds tens of thousands of clones, 91% found once. The count of this clone is one. Its antigen is undetermined. Study-level points and caveats: GvH clone levels peaked in circulation, and this peak was associated with early post-transplant HvG declines. GvH clones were identified in recipient marrow, with some first appearing in ileum or blood.

With V trimmed by 5 bases and J by 0 bases, 3 bases remained unmatched. The CDR3 totals 14 residues. Germline V gene lookup returns CDR1 SEHNR and CDR2 FQNEAQ (reference sequence). The receptor was derived from a human donor who received an intestinal transplant. Sequencing used unstimulated CD4+ T cells sorted from spleen or lymph node cells, obtained before intestinal transplant. The chain joins TRBV7-9 to TRBJ1-2, with 7 bases lining up with TRBD1. CDR3: CASSQGGANYGYTF. Written as DNA, the CDR3 is TGTGCCAGCAGCCAGGGGGGAGCTAACTATGGCTACACCTTC.